This is a list of T cell receptor beta chains from one sample in a study of radiotherapy plus CTLA-4 blockade in lung cancer. Repertoires were generated with immunoSEQ multiplex PCR, while TCRdb's copy carries only in-frame clones and drops some. The table shows around 53,000 clones, with around nine tenths occurring only once. Sequences were derived from peripheral blood, sampled from a patient treated with radiotherapy plus ipilimumab. These receptors were collected from a human donor with non-small cell lung cancer that progressed on radiotherapy plus ipilimumab. Some clones in this sample may be carry-over from other donors' samples. Both conserved end residues are part of each CDR3. The D gene is left open where the match is weak. Clone size appears in some rows only: once, few, many, or a class for an expanded clone.

v_gene: TRBV27
j_gene: TRBJ1-6
abundance: NA
d_gene: TRBD1
CDR3nt: TGTGCCAGCAGTCGGGACAGAGAGTATAATTCACCCCTCCACTTT
CDR3aa: CASSRDREYNSPLHF

v_gene: TRBV6-5
j_gene: TRBJ2-7
abundance: NA
d_gene: NA
CDR3nt: TGTGCCAGCAGGGAGGGAATGGAGCAGTACTTC
CDR3aa: CASREGMEQYF

v_gene: TRBV6-6
j_gene: TRBJ1-5
abundance: NA
d_gene: NA
CDR3nt: TGTGCCAGCAGCCTCTTGTTGGGACATATCGATCAGCCCCAGCATTTT
CDR3aa: CASSLLLGHIDQPQHF

v_gene: TRBV6-5
j_gene: TRBJ2-7
abundance: NA
d_gene: TRBD2
CDR3nt: TGTGCCAGCACCTACCGGACTAGCGGGAGGTACGAGCAGTACTTC
CDR3aa: CASTYRTSGRYEQYF

v_gene: TRBV10-3
j_gene: TRBJ2-7
abundance: NA
d_gene: TRBD1
CDR3nt: TGTGCCATCAGTGAGATGGGACAGGGGGCCAGCGAGCAGTACTTC
CDR3aa: CAISEMGQGASEQYF

v_gene: TRBV9
j_gene: TRBJ2-7
abundance: NA
d_gene: NA
CDR3nt: TGTGCCAGCAGCCTCGGGACACGTAGCTCCTACGAGCAGTACTTC
CDR3aa: CASSLGTRSSYEQYF

v_gene: TRBV5-6
j_gene: TRBJ2-3
abundance: NA
d_gene: NA
CDR3nt: TGTGCCAGCAGCTACGGGAGAGGGACAGATACGCAGTATTTT
CDR3aa: CASSYGRGTDTQYF

v_gene: TRBV7-7
j_gene: TRBJ2-1
abundance: NA
d_gene: TRBD2
CDR3nt: TGTGCCAGCAGCCCTCTGCAGCTAGCGGCGTACAATGAGCAGTTCTTC
CDR3aa: CASSPLQLAAYNEQFF

v_gene: TRBV4-2
j_gene: TRBJ1-5
abundance: once
d_gene: TRBD1
CDR3nt: TGTGCCAGCAGCCTAAACTCCGGGACAGGTGGACAGCCCCAGCATTTT
CDR3aa: CASSLNSGTGGQPQHF

v_gene: TRBV10-3
j_gene: TRBJ2-7
abundance: NA
d_gene: NA
CDR3nt: TGTGCCATCAGTGGAACAGGAATCTACGAGCAGTACTTC
CDR3aa: CAISGTGIYEQYF

v_gene: TRBV4-3
j_gene: TRBJ2-3
abundance: NA
d_gene: TRBD2
CDR3nt: TGCGCCAGCAGCCAAGATAGGGGACTAGCGGGGTTTTTTGATACGCAGTATTTT
CDR3aa: CASSQDRGLAGFFDTQYF

v_gene: TRBV21-1
j_gene: TRBJ1-6
abundance: NA
d_gene: NA
CDR3nt: TGTGCCAGCACTCCGACCCCGGGTTCACCCCTCCACTTT
CDR3aa: CASTPTPGSPLHF

v_gene: TRBV7-6
j_gene: TRBJ2-7
abundance: NA
d_gene: NA
CDR3nt: TGTGCCAGCAGCTTATTGCGGGGCTCGGACGAGCAGTACTTC
CDR3aa: CASSLLRGSDEQYF

v_gene: TRBV5-1
j_gene: TRBJ2-2
abundance: NA
d_gene: NA
CDR3nt: TGCGCCAGCAGGGGGGGGGCCTTCGCGAACACCGGGGAGCTGTTTTTT
CDR3aa: CASRGGAFANTGELFF

v_gene: TRBV2
j_gene: TRBJ2-5
abundance: NA
d_gene: NA
CDR3nt: TGTGCCAGCAAGTCGGGGAGGGAGACCCAGTACTTC
CDR3aa: CASKSGRETQYF

v_gene: TRBV7-9
j_gene: TRBJ2-2
abundance: NA
d_gene: NA
CDR3nt: TGTGCCAGCAGCCACGTTTGGGGCAGAACTACGAACACCGGGGAGCTGTTTTTT
CDR3aa: CASSHVWGRTTNTGELFF

v_gene: TRBV6-5
j_gene: TRBJ2-1
abundance: NA
d_gene: TRBD2
CDR3nt: TGTGCCAGCAGTCCTGCCCTAGCGGCTATCAATGAGCAGTTCTTC
CDR3aa: CASSPALAAINEQFF